Sequencing of this T cell receptor (beta chain) was carried out in a study of monozygotic twins with inflammatory bowel disease. Study results and caveats: Compared with healthy co-twins, IBD patients showed reduced TCRbeta repertoire diversity by inverse Simpson. No difference was seen in repertoire similarity between concordant and discordant twins, possibly from limited power.

About this clonotype itself: Its antigen remains unknown.

The CDR3 contains 14 residues. Germline V gene data show CDR1 as SGHRS and CDR2 as YFSETQ. Incorporation of UMIs carrying a 6-nucleotide sample barcode was performed by template switching. For both chains, the TCRalpha and TCRbeta cDNA went through two nested PCRs of about 17 and 10 cycles. TCRdb reprocessed the 5' RACE reads, with one entry per CDR3 protein and no DNA. The sample shows fewer than 200,000 distinct CDR3 sequences, and 2% to 3% sits with its ten largest clones. Sequencing used blood. The receptor was derived from a human donor with ulcerative colitis or Crohn's disease, or a healthy co-twin of an affected twin (not recorded which). The chain joins TRBV5-1 to TRBJ2-3; as DNA is missing, the TRBD1 call by TCRdb cannot be tested. The CDR3 sequence is CASSLGTGTDTQYF.